This entry lists 7 T cell receptor beta chains sequenced from one sample in a study of response to subunit inactivated influenza vaccine. TCRdb itself ran the RT-PCR reads through MiXCR, one entry per CDR3 protein. The sample gives approximately 500,000 distinct CDR3 sequences, 13% of which show up once; roughly 13% is in the top ten. The sequences come from PBMCs from blood, collected 40 to 50 days after vaccination. The receptors here all came from a man in his fifties who received an inactivated influenza vaccine.

The rearrangement uses TRBV20-1 and TRBJ2-7, with a weak D call TRBD1 (7 bases). V dropped 5 bases and J dropped 4 bases, with 21 bases sitting between them. Germline V gives CDR1 DFQATT, CDR2 SNEGSKA (reference sequence). The CDR3 loop spans 15 amino acids. CDR3 sequence: CSAPGARTGGYEQYF. The DNA for the CDR3 is TGCAGTGCTCCGGGGGCCAGGACAGGAGGATACGAGCAGTACTTC.

This clonotype has at least ten counts. The chain links TRBV20-1 to TRBJ1-6, with 10 nucleotides matching TRBD1. V was clipped by 5 bases and J by 8 bases; unmatched bases: 9. Germline CDR1 reads DFQATT; CDR2 reads SNEGSKA (reference sequence). The CDR3 consists of 15 residues. The CDR3 region has the DNA TGCAGTGCTCCGGGACAGGGGAAGATGTATTCACCCCTCCACTTT. It encodes CSAPGQGKMYSPLHF.

This chain uses TRBV27 with TRBJ2-5; a possible D gene is TRBD2 (5 bases). This CDR3 region has 19 residues. V lost 5 bases, J lost 10 bases, and 35 bases lay in between. The germline V gene has CDR1 MNHEY and CDR2 SMNVEV (reference sequence). The CDR3 sequence: CASSPFYGIPTPPSEDQYF. DNA of the CDR3: TGTGCCAGCAGTCCCTTCTACGGTATTCCAACCCCCCCTTCGGAGGACCAGTACTTC.

This clonotype has a handful of counts. The gene calls are TRBV7-9 and TRBJ2-5, with a tentative D call TRBD1 (6 bases). Trimming removed 5 bases at V and 2 bases at J, with 18 bases between. The CDR3 covers 16 residues. In germline, CDR1 is SEHNR, CDR2 FQNEAQ (reference sequence). In DNA form, the CDR3 reads TGTGCCAGCAGCCCCCGAAGTCAGGGGAAACAAGAGACCCAGTACTTC. Amino acid sequence: CASSPRSQGKQETQYF.

The J gene is TRBJ2-4, the V gene TRBV3-1; no definite D call. V lost 4 bases and J lost 0, with 4 bases in between. Germline assignment: CDR1 LGHDT and CDR2 YNNKEL (reference sequence). The CDR3 runs 13 residues. The DNA for the CDR3 is TGTGCCAGCAGCCGAGGAGCCAAAAACATTCAGTACTTC. The encoded protein is CASSRGAKNIQYF.

The V call is TRBV7-3, the J call TRBJ2-1, with D hard to call. Per germline, CDR1 SGHTA and CDR2 FQGTGA. CDR3 size: 13 residues. Trimming left V 6 bases short and J 9 bases short, with 15 bases between. Here the CDR3 reads CASSSQLGSEQFF. Written as DNA, the CDR3 is TGTGCCAGCAGTTCTCAACTGGGGTCTGAGCAGTTCTTC.

This clonotype was recorded at least ten times. V is TRBV20-1 and J is TRBJ2-7; D is unclear. With 6 bases removed from V and 3 bases from J, the gap between germline ends came to 6 bases. This CDR3 is 10 amino acids long. The germline V gene has CDR1 DFQATT and CDR2 SNEGSKA (reference sequence). Here the CDR3 reads CSASNYEQYF. In DNA form, the CDR3 reads TGCAGTGCCAGCAACTACGAGCAGTACTTC.